This entry concerns a single T cell receptor (beta chain). This sample was taken from a study of human T cells and chemical hapten exposure. The V end was cut by 3 bases, the J end by 5 bases, with 9 bases between. There are 13 residues in the CDR3. Germline loops: CDR1 MNHEY, CDR2 SMNVEV (reference sequence). What the library attached to individual cDNA molecules were unique molecular identifiers. TCRdb re-derived calls from the reads in MiXCR, one entry per CDR3 protein. Of roughly 120,000 distinct CDR3 sequences listed, approximately 9.3% are singletons. It was from unfractionated whole blood that total RNA was extracted.

Sequenced: whole blood. The rearrangement joins TRBV27 to TRBJ2-3; unclear D gene. This sequence originates from a human donor in good health. Some clones in this sample may be carry-over from other donors' samples. The CDR3 here is CASSFLSGDTQYF. The CDR3 region has the DNA TGTGCCAGCAGTTTCCTCTCGGGAGATACGCAGTATTTT.